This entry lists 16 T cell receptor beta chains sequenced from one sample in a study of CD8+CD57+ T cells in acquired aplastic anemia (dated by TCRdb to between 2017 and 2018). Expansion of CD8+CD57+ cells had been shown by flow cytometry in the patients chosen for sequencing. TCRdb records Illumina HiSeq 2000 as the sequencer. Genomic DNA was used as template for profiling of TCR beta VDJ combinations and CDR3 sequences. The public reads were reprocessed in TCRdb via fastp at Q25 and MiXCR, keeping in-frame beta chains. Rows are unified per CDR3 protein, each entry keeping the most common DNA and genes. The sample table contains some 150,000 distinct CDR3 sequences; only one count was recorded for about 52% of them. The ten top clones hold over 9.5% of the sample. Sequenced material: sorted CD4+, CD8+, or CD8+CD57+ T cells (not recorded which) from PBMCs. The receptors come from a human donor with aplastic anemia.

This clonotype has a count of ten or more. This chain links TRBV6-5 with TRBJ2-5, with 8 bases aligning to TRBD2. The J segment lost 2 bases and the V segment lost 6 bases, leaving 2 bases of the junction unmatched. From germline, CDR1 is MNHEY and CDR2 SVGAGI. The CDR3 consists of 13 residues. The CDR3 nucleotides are TGTGCCAGCAGCGTAGCGGGGCAAGAGACCCAGTACTTC. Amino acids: CASSVAGQETQYF.

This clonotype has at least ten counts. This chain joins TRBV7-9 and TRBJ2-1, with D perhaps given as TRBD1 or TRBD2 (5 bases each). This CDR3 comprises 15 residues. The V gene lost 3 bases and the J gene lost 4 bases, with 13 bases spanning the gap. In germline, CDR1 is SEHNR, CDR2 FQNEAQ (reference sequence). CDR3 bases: TGTGCCAGCAGCTTGGGGGTTACCAGGTACAATGAGCAGTTCTTC. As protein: CASSLGVTRYNEQFF.

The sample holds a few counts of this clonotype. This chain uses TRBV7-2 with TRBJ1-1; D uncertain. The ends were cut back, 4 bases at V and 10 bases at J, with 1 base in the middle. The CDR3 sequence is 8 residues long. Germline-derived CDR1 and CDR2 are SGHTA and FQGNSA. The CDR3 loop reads CASSSAFF. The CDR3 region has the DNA TGTGCCAGCAGCTCAGCTTTCTTT.

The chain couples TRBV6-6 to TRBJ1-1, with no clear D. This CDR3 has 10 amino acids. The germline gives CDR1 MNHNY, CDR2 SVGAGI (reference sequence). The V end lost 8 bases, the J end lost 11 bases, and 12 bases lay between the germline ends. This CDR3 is CASFYYRAFF. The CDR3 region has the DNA TGTGCCAGCTTTTACTATCGGGCTTTCTTT.

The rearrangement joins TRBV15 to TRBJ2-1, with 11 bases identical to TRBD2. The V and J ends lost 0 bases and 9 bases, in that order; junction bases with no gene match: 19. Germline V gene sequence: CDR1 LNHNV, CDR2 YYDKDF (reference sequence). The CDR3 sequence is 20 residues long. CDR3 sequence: CATSREATLGLAGPSGEQFF. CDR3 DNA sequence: TGTGCCACCAGCAGAGAAGCCACCTTAGGACTAGCGGGCCCATCGGGTGAGCAGTTCTTC. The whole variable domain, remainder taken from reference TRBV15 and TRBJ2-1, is DAMVIQNPRYQVTQFGKPVTLSCSQTLNHNVMYWYQQKSSQAPKLLFHYYDKDFNNEADTPDNFQSRRPNTSFCFLDIRSPGLGDTAMYLCATSREATLGLAGPSGEQFFGPGTRLTVL.

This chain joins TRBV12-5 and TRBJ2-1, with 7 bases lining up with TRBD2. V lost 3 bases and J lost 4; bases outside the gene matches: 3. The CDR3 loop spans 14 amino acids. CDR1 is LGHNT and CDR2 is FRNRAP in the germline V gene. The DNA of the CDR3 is TGTGCTAGTGGTTTACTAGCGATGTACAATGAGCAGTTCTTC. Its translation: CASGLLAMYNEQFF. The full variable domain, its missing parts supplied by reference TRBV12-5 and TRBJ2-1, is DARVTQTPRHKVTEMGQEVTMRCQPILGHNTVFWYRQTMMQGLELLAYFRNRAPLDDSGMPKDRFSAEMPDATLATLKIQPSEPRDSAVYFCASGLLAMYNEQFFGPGTRLTVL.

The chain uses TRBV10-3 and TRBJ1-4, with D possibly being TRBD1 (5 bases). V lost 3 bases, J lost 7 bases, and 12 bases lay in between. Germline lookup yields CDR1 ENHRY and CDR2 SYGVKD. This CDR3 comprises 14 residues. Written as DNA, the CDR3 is TGTGCCATCAGTGACCCCGGGACGGCTGAAAAACTGTTTTTT. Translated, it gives CAISDPGTAEKLFF.

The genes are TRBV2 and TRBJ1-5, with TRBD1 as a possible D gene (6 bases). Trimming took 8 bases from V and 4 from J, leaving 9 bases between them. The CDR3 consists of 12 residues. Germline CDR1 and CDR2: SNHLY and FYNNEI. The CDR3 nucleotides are TGTGCCAGCCGACAGGAAAATCAGCCCCAGCATTTT. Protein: CASRQENQPQHF. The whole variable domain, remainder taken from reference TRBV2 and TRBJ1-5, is EPEVTQTPSHQVTQMGQEVILRCVPISNHLYFYWYRQILGQKVEFLVSFYNNEISEKSEIFDDQFSVERPDGSNFTLKIRSTKLEDSAMYFCASRQENQPQHFGDGTRLSIL.

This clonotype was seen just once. CDR3: CASSLNGQGVGDEQFF. The CDR3, as DNA: TGTGCCAGCAGCTTAAATGGACAGGGAGTAGGCGATGAGCAGTTCTTC. The rearrangement joins TRBV7-3 to TRBJ2-1; 8 bases are a match to TRBD1. After removal of 1 base from V and 8 bases from J, the junction contained 10 bases not matched to a gene. Germline V gene lookup returns CDR1 SGHTA and CDR2 FQGTGA. CDR3 length: 16 residues. The full variable domain, in which reference TRBV7-3 and TRBJ2-1 provide the parts outside the CDR3, is GAGVSQTPSNKVTEKGKYVELRCDPISGHTALYWYRQSLGQGPEFLIYFQGTGAADDSGLPNDRFFAVRPEGSVSTLKIQRTERGDSAVYLCASSLNGQGVGDEQFFGPGTRLTVL.

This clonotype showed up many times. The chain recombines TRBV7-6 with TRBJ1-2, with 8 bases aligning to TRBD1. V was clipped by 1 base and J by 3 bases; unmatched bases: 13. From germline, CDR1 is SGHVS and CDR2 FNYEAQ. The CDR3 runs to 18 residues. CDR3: CASSLEADRVGSDYGYTF. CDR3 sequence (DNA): TGTGCCAGCAGCTTAGAGGCGGACAGGGTAGGATCTGACTATGGCTACACCTTC.

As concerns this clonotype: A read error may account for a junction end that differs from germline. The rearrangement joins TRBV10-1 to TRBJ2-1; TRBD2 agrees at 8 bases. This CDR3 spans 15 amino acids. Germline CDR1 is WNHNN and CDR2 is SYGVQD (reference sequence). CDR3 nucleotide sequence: TGCGCCAGCAGTGAGACGGTACTAGCGGTCAATGAGCAGTTATTC. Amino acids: CASSETVLAVNEQLF.

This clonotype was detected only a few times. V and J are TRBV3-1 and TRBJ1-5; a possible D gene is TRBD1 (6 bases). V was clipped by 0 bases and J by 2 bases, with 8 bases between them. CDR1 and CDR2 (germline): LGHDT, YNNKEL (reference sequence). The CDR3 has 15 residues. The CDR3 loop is CASSQDSGGNQPQHF. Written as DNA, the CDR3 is TGTGCCAGCAGCCAAGATTCAGGGGGCAATCAGCCCCAGCATTTT.

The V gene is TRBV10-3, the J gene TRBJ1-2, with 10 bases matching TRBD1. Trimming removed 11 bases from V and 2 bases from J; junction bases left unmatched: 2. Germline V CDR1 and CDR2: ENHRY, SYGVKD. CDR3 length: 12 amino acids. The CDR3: CAPGQGNYGYTF. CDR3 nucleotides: TGTGCCCCGGGACAGGGGAACTATGGCTACACCTTC.

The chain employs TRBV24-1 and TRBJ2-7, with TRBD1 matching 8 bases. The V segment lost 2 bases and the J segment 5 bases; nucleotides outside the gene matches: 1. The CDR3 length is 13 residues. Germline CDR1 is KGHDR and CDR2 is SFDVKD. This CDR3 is CATSDWDRNEQYF. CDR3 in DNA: TGTGCCACCAGTGATTGGGACAGGAACGAGCAGTACTTC.

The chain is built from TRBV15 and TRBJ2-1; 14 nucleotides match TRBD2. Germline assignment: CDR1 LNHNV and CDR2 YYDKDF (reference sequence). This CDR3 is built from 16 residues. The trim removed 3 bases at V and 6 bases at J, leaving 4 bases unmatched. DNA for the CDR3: TGTGCCACCAGCAGTTTCGGACTAGCGGGAGGCAATGAGCAGTTCTTC. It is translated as CATSSFGLAGGNEQFF.

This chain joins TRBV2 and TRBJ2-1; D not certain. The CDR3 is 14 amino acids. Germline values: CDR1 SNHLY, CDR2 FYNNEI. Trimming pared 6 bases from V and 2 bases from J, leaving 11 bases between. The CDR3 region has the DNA TGTGCCAGCAGCTTGTTTCCCACCTACAATGAGCAGTTCTTC. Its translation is CASSLFPTYNEQFF. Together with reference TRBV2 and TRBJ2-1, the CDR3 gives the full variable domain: EPEVTQTPSHQVTQMGQEVILRCVPISNHLYFYWYRQILGQKVEFLVSFYNNEISEKSEIFDDQFSVERPDGSNFTLKIRSTKLEDSAMYFCASSLFPTYNEQFFGPGTRLTVL.